This TCR beta chain originates from a study of CD8 T cells in ankylosing spondylitis. Each CDR3 protein is one row after TCRdb ran MiXCR on the 5' RACE reads. The repertoire holds about 540,000 distinct CDR3 sequences, with over 9.5% as singletons. This clonotype was seen a few times. Its antigen is not known. General observations from the study: Typical of ankylosing spondylitis blood, it appeared, was a TCR beta motif of 7 or 8 highly homologous variants. Matched ankylosing spondylitis synovial fluid reportedly showed significant enrichment of disease-linked clones.

This CDR3 spans 14 amino acids. The J segment lost 5 bases and the V segment lost 4 bases, leaving 8 bases of the junction unmatched. Germline V CDR1 and CDR2: SGDLS, YYNGEE. The sequence was obtained from a male donor with ankylosing spondylitis. Source material: blood, either unsorted or a sorted T cell fraction (not recorded which). The chain has TRBV9 and TRBJ2-7; 8 bases align to TRBD1. The CDR3 sequence: CASSFRQGSHEQYF. The CDR3 nucleotides read TGTGCCAGCAGCTTCAGACAGGGGTCCCACGAGCAGTACTTC. Based on the CDR3 plus reference TRBV9 and TRBJ2-7, the full variable domain is DSGVTQTPKHLITATGQRVTLRCSPRSGDLSVYWYQQSLDQGLQFLIQYYNGEERAKGNILERFSAQQFPDLHSELNLSSLELGDSALYFCASSFRQGSHEQYFGPGTRLTVT.